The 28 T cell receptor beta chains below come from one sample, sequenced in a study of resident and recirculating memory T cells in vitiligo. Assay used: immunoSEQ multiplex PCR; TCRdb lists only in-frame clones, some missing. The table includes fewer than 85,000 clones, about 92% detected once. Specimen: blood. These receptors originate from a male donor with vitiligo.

CDR3 in DNA: TGTGCCAGCAGCCCCGACAGCTCTTCCTACAATGAGCAGTTCTTC. Translation: CASSPDSSSYNEQFF. This chain links TRBV11-2 with TRBJ2-1; tentative D call: TRBD1 (5 bases). Trimming pared 5 bases from V and 1 base from J, leaving 12 bases between. The CDR3 loop spans 15 amino acids. Germline values: CDR1 SGHAT, CDR2 FQNNGV.

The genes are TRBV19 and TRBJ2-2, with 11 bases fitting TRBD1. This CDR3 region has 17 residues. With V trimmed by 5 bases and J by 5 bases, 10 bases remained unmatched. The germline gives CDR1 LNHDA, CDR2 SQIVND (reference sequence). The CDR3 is CASSPSPGQGETGELFF. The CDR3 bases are TGTGCCAGTAGTCCCTCTCCGGGACAGGGGGAAACCGGGGAGCTGTTTTTT.

CDR3 in amino acids: CSVVYNEQFF. Written as DNA, the CDR3 is TGCAGCGTTGTATACAATGAGCAGTTCTTC. The V gene is TRBV29-1, the J gene TRBJ2-1; no clear D. The CDR3 has 10 residues. Germline CDR1 is SQVTM and CDR2 is ANQGSEA. The germline V and J ends were trimmed by 4 bases and 4 bases, with 2 bases remaining between them.

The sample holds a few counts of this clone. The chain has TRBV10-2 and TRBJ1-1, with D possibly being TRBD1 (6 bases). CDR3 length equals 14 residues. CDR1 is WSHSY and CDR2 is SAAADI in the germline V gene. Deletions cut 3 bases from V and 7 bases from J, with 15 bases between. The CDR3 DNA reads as TGCGCCAGCAGTGATCCGGACAGCCTTCTTGAAGCTTTCTTT. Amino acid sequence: CASSDPDSLLEAFF.

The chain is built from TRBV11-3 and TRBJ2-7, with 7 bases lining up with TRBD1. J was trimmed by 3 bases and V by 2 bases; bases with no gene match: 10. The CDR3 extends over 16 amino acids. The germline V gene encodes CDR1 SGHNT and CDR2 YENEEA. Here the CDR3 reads CASSLWTGQKGYEQYF. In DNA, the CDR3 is TGTGCCAGCAGCTTATGGACAGGACAGAAGGGCTACGAGCAGTACTTC.

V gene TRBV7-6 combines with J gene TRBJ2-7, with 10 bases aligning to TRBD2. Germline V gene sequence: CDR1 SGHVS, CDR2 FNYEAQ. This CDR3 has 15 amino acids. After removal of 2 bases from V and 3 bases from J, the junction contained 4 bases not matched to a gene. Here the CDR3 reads CASSLRSSGSYEQYF. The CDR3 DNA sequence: TGTGCCAGCAGCTTAAGGTCTAGCGGGAGCTACGAGCAGTACTTC.

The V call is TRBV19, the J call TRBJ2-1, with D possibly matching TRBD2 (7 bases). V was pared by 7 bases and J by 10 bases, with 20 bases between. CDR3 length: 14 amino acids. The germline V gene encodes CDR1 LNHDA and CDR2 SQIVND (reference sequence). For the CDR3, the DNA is TGTGCCAGTAATTGGGGAGGGGGACGGGGGGAGCAGTTCTTC. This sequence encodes CASNWGGGRGEQFF.

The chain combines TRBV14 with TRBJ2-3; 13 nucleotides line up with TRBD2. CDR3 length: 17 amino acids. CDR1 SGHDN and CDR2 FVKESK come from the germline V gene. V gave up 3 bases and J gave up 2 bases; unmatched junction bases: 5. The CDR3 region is CASSHTSGRADTDTQYF. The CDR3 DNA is TGTGCCAGCAGCCACACTAGCGGGAGGGCCGACACAGATACGCAGTATTTT.

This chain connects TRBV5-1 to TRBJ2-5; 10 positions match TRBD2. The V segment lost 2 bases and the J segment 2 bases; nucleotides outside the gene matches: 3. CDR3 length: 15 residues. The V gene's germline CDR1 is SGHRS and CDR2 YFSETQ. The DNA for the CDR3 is TGCGCCAGCAGCTTCGGACTAGCGGAACAAGAGACCCAGTACTTC. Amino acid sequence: CASSFGLAEQETQYF.

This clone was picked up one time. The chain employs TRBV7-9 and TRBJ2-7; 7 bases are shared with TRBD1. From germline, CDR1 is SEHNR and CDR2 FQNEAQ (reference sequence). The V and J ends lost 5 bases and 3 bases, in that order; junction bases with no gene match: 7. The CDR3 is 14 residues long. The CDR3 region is CASSASGTDYEQYF. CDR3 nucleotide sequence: TGTGCCAGCAGCGCCTCCGGGACAGACTACGAGCAGTACTTC.

CDR3: CASSLPQGSTGELFF. DNA for the CDR3: TGCGCCAGCAGCTTACCGCAGGGAAGTACCGGGGAGCTGTTTTTT. The J gene is TRBJ2-2, the V gene TRBV5-1, with D maybe TRBD1 (5 bases). Germline V gives CDR1 SGHRS, CDR2 YFSETQ. V was shortened by 2 bases and J by 5 bases, with 13 bases between the two germline ends. This CDR3 has 15 residues. Supplemented by reference TRBV5-1 and TRBJ2-2, the full variable domain reads KAGVTQTPRYLIKTRGQQVTLSCSPISGHRSVSWYQQTPGQGLQFLFEYFSETQRNKGNFPGRFSGRQFSNSRSEMNVSTLELGDSALYLCASSLPQGSTGELFFGEGSRLTVL.

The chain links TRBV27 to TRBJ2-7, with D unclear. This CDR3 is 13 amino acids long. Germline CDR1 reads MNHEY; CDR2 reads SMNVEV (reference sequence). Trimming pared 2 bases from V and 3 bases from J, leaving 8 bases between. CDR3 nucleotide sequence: TGTGCCAGCAGTTTAGGGCCGAACTACGAGCAGTACTTC. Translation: CASSLGPNYEQYF.

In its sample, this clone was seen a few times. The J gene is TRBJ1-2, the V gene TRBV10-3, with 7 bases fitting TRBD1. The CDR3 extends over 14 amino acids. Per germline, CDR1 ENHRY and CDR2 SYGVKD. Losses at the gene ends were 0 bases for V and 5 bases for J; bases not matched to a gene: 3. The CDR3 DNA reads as TGTGCCATCAGTGAGTCCGGGACAGAATATGGCTACACCTTC. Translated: CAISESGTEYGYTF.

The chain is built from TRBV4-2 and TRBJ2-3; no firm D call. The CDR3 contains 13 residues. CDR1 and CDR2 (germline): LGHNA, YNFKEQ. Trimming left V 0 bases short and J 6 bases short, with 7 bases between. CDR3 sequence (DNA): TGTGCCAGCAGCCAAGATCGTCTGGATACGCAGTATTTT. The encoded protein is CASSQDRLDTQYF.

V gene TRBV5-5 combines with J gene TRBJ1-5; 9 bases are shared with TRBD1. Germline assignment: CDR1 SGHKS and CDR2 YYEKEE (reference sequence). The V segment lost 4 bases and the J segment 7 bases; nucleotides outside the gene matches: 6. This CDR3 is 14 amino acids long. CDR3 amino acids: CASSITGGLQPQHF. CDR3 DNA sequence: TGTGCCAGCAGCATAACAGGGGGCTTACAGCCCCAGCATTTT.

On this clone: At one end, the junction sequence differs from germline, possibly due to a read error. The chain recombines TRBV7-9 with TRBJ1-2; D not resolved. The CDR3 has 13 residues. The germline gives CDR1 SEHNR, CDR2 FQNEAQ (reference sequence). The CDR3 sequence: CASNTAGLRSQDF. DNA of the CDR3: TGTGCCAGCAACACGGCTGGGCTCCGGTCCCAGGACTTC.

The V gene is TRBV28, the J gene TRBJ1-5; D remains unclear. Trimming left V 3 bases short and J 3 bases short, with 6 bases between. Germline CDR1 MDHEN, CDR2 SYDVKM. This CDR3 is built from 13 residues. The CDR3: CASSFSTNQPQHF. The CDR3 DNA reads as TGTGCCAGCAGTTTCAGTACCAATCAGCCCCAGCATTTT.

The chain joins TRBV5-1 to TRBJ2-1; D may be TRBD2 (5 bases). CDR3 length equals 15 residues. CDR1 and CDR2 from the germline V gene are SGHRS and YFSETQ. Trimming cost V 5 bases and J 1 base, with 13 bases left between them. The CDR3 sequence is CASRPGRRSYNEQFF. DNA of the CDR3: TGCGCCAGCAGGCCCGGGCGGAGGTCCTACAATGAGCAGTTCTTC.

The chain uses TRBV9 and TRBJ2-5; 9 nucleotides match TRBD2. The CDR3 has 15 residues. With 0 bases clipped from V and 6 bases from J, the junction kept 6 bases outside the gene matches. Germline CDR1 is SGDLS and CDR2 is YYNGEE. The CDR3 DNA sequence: TGTGCCAGCAGCGTAGAGGGTAGCGGGAGTCAGACCCAGTACTTC. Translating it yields CASSVEGSGSQTQYF. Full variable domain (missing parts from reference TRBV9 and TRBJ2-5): DSGVTQTPKHLITATGQRVTLRCSPRSGDLSVYWYQQSLDQGLQFLIQYYNGEERAKGNILERFSAQQFPDLHSELNLSSLELGDSALYFCASSVEGSGSQTQYFGPGTRLLVL.

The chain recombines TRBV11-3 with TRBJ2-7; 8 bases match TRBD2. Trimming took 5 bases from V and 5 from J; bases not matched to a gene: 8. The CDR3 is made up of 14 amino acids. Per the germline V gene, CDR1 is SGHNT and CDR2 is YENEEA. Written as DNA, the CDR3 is TGTGCCAGCAGCCTGATGCAGCGGGAGAACGAGCAGTACTTC. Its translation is CASSLMQRENEQYF.

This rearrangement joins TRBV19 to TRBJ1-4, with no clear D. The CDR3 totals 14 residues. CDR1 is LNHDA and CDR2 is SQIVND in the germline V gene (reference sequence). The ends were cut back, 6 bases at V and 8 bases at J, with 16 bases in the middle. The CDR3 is CASSRGRLREKLFF. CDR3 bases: TGTGCCAGTAGCCGCGGCCGACTAAGGGAAAAACTGTTTTTT.

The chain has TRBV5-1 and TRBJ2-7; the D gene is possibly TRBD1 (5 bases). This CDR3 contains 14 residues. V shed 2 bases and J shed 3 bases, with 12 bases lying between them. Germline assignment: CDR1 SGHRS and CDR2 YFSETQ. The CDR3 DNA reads TGCGCCAGCAGCTTTAGGGGATGGGACTACGAGCAGTACTTC. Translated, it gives CASSFRGWDYEQYF.

The CDR3 is CASSLEGQPQHF. For the CDR3, the DNA is TGTGCCAGCAGCCTGGAGGGACAGCCCCAGCATTTT. This rearrangement joins TRBV7-8 to TRBJ1-5; unclear D gene. V shed 5 bases and J shed 7 bases, with 9 bases lying between them. This CDR3 comprises 12 residues. Germline V gene lookup returns CDR1 SGHVS and CDR2 FQNEAQ.

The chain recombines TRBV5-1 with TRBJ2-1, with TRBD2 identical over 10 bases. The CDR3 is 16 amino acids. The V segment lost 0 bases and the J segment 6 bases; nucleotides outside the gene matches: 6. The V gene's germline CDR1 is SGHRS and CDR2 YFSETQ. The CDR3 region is CASSLGSGRAVNEQFF. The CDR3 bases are TGCGCCAGCAGCTTGGGGAGCGGGAGGGCCGTCAATGAGCAGTTCTTC.

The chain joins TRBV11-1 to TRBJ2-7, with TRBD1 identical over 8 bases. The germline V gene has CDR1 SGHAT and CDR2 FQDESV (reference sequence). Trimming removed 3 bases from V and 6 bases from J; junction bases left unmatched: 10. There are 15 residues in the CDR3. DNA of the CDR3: TGTGCCAGCAGCTTTCGAGGACAGGGAGCATCCGAGCAGTACTTC. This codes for CASSFRGQGASEQYF.

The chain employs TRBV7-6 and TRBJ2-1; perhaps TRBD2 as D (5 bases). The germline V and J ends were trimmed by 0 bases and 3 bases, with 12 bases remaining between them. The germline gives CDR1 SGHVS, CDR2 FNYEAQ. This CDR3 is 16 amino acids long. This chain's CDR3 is CASSLAREENYNEQFF. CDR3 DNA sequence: TGTGCCAGCAGCTTAGCGAGGGAAGAGAACTACAATGAGCAGTTCTTC.

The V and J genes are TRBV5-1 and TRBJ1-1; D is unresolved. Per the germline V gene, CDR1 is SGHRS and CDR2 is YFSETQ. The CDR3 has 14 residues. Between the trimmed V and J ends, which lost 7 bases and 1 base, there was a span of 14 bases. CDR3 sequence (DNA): TGCGCCAGCGGTCCGGCCGGAGCGAACACTGAAGCTTTCTTT. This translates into CASGPAGANTEAFF. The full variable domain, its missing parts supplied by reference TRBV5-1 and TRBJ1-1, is KAGVTQTPRYLIKTRGQQVTLSCSPISGHRSVSWYQQTPGQGLQFLFEYFSETQRNKGNFPGRFSGRQFSNSRSEMNVSTLELGDSALYLCASGPAGANTEAFFGQGTRLTVV.

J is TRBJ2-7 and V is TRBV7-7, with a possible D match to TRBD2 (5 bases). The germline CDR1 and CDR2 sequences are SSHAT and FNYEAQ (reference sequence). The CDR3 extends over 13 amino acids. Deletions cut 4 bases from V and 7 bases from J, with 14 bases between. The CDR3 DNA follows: TGTGCCAGCAGCTCGGGATATAATACGGAGCAGTACTTC. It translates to CASSSGYNTEQYF.